Given below is one T cell receptor (beta chain) in context. Its cognate antigen is unknown. A second PCR of roughly 7 to 11 cycles used a sample-barcoded 5' primer and a J-beta primer mix. A template-switch adaptor containing 12 random nucleotides labeled each cDNA molecule. TCRdb re-called the 5' RACE reads through MiXCR, storing one row per CDR3 protein. The table shows about a million distinct CDR3 sequences, with around two fifths occurring only once. Germline V gives CDR1 SNHLY, CDR2 FYNNEI. CDR3 size: 12 residues. The germline V and J ends were trimmed by 8 bases and 5 bases, with 9 bases remaining between them. The data are from a study of blood T cells in healthy people across ages. Regarding the study as a whole: For the donors, CMV status was unknown and possibly confounded expanded clonotype changes. Aged donors had fewer naive CD4+ cells and lower diversity than long-lived donors. Any conclusive comparison of naive versus antigen-experienced cells was prevented by using unsorted PBMCs.

The rearrangement joins TRBV2 to TRBJ1-4; D might be TRBD1 (5 bases). This clonotype originated in a young man in good health. The specimen was blood. CDR3 loop: CASDSANEKLFF. CDR3 nucleotide sequence: TGTGCCAGCGACAGTGCGAATGAAAAACTGTTTTTT.